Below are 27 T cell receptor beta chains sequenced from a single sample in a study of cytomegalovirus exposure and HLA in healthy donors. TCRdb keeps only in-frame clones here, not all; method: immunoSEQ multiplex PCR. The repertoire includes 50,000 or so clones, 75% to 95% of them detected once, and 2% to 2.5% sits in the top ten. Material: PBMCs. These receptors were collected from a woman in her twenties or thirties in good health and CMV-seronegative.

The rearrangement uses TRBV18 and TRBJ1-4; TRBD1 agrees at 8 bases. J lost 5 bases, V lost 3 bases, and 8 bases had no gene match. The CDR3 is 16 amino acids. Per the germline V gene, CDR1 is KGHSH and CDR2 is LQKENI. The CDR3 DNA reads TGTGCCAGCTCACCTGGACAGGGATATCGGAATGAAAAACTGTTTTTT. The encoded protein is CASSPGQGYRNEKLFF. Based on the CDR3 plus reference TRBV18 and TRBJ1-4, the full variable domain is NAGVMQNPRHLVRRRGQEARLRCSPMKGHSHVYWYRQLPEEGLKFMVYLQKENIIDESGMPKERFSAEFPKEGPSILRIQQVVRGDSAAYFCASSPGQGYRNEKLFFGSGTQLSVL.

As DNA, the CDR3 is TGTGCCAGCAGCCCGCTAGCGGGTGGGACAGATACGCAGTATTTT. Protein: CASSPLAGGTDTQYF. The V call is TRBV7-2, the J call TRBJ2-3; 8 bases map to TRBD2. Germline V gene sequence: CDR1 SGHTA, CDR2 FQGNSA. This CDR3 contains 15 residues. Losses at the gene ends were 5 bases for V and 3 bases for J; bases not matched to a gene: 7.

As DNA, the CDR3 is TGTGCCATCAGTGAGTTTGGGTCTAGCGGCGCCTACGAGCAGTACTTC. It is translated as CAISEFGSSGAYEQYF. The chain recombines TRBV10-3 with TRBJ2-7, with 7 bases identical to TRBD2. V shed 1 base and J 2 bases; nucleotides not matched to a gene: 8. CDR1 ENHRY and CDR2 SYGVKD come from the germline V gene. The CDR3 extends over 16 amino acids.

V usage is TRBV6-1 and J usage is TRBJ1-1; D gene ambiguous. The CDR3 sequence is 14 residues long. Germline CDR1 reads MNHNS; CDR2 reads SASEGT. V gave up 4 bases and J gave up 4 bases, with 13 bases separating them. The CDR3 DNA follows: TGTGCCAGCAGTGTCAATCAAGGAGGCACTGAAGCTTTCTTT. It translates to CASSVNQGGTEAFF.

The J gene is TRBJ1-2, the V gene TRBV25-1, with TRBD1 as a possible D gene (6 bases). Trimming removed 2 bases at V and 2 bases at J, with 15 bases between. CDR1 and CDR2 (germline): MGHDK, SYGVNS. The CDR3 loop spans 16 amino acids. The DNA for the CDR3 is TGTGCCAGCAGTGAAGCGGGCGGGGGCGCCAACTATGGCTACACCTTC. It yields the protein CASSEAGGGANYGYTF.

The CDR3 protein is CASSTAGSHQETQYF. The CDR3 DNA is TGTGCCAGCTCCACTGCGGGGAGCCATCAAGAGACCCAGTACTTC. The rearrangement links TRBV18 to TRBJ2-5; D perhaps matches TRBD2 (6 bases). Between the trimmed V and J ends, which lost 6 bases and 2 bases, there was a span of 16 bases. The germline gives CDR1 KGHSH, CDR2 LQKENI. The CDR3 covers 15 residues.

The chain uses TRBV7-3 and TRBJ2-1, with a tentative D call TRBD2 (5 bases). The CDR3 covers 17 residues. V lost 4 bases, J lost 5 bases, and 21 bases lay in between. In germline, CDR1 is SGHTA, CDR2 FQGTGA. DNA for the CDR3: TGTGCCAGCAGCTCGCATAGGAAAGCGGAGGTCGACAATGAGCAGTTCTTC. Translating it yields CASSSHRKAEVDNEQFF.

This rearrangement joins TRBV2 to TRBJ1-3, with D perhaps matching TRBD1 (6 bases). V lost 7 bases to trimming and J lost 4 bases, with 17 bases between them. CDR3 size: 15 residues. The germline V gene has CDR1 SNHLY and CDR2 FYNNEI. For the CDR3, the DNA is TGTGCCAGCAAGGGATCAGGGGCGGCCGGAAACACCATATATTTT. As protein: CASKGSGAAGNTIYF. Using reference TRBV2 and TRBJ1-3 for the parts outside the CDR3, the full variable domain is EPEVTQTPSHQVTQMGQEVILRCVPISNHLYFYWYRQILGQKVEFLVSFYNNEISEKSEIFDDQFSVERPDGSNFTLKIRSTKLEDSAMYFCASKGSGAAGNTIYFGEGSWLTVV.

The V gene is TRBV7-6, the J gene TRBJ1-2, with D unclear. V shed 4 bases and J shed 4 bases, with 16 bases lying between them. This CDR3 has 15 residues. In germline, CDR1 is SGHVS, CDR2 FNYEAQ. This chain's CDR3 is CASSSIRSPGYGYTF. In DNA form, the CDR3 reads TGTGCCAGCAGCTCCATCCGATCACCGGGCTATGGCTACACCTTC.

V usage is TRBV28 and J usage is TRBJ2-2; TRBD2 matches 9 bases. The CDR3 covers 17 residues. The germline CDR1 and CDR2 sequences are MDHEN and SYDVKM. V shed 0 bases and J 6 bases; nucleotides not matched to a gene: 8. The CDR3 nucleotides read TGTGCCAGCAGTTTATGGGGTAGCGGGAGTCTCTCCGGGGAGCTGTTTTTT. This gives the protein CASSLWGSGSLSGELFF.

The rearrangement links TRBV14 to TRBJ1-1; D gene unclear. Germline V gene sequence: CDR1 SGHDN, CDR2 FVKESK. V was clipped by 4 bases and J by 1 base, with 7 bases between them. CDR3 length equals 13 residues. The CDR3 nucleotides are TGTGCCAGCAGCCCCCAACAGAACACTGAAGCTTTCTTT. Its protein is CASSPQQNTEAFF.

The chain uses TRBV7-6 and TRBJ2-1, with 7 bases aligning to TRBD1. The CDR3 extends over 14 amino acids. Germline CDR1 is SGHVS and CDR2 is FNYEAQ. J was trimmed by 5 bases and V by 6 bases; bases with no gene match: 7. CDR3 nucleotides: TGTGCCAGCAGAGCTCGGGACAGTAACAATGAGCAGTTCTTC. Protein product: CASRARDSNNEQFF.

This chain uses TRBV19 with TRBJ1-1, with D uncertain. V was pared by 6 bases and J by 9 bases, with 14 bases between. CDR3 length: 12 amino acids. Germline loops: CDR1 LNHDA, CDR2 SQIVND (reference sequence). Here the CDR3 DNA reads TGTGCCAGTAGCCCTTCGAGCCCACAAGCTTTCTTT. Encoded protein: CASSPSSPQAFF.

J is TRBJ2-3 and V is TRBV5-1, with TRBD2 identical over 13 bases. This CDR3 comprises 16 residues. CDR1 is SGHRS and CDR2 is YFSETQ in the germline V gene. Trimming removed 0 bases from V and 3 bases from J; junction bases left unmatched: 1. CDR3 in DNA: TGCGCCAGCAGCTTGGGGACTAGCGGGAGTACAGATACGCAGTATTTT. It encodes CASSLGTSGSTDTQYF.

The DNA for the CDR3 is TGCGCCAGCAGCGGGAATTTAGCGGGCACTTACGAGCAGTACTTC. It is translated as CASSGNLAGTYEQYF. This chain links TRBV5-1 with TRBJ2-7; 7 bases fit TRBD2. The germline CDR1 and CDR2 sequences are SGHRS and YFSETQ. The CDR3 sequence is 15 residues long. V shed 4 bases, J shed 4 bases, and the junction held 11 bases outside the gene matches.

CDR3 sequence (DNA): TGCGCCAGCAACGGCCTAGCAGAGACCCAGTACTTC. This sequence encodes CASNGLAETQYF. V gene TRBV10-1 combines with J gene TRBJ2-5; perhaps TRBD2 as D (5 bases). The germline CDR1 and CDR2 sequences are WNHNN and SYGVQD (reference sequence). V was shortened by 7 bases and J by 4 bases, with 10 bases between the two germline ends. The CDR3 is 12 residues long.

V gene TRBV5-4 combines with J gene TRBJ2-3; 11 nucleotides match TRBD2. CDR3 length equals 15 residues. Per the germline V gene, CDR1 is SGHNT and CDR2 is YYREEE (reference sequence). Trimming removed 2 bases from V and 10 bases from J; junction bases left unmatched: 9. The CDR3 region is CASSFGTSGPGAQYF. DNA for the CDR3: TGTGCCAGCAGCTTTGGGACTAGCGGCCCGGGGGCGCAGTATTTT.

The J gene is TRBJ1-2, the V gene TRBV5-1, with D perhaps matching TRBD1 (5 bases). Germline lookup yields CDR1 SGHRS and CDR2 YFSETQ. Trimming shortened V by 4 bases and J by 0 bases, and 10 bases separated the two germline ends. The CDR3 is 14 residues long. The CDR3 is CASSPGLTNYGYTF. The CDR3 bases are TGCGCCAGCAGCCCGGGACTTACTAACTATGGCTACACCTTC.

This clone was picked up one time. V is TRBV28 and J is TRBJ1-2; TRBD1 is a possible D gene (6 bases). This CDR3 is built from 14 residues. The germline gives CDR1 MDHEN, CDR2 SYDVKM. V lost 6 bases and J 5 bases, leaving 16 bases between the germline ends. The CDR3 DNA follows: TGTGCCAGCAGCAAGGGGGACAAGACTTATGGCTACACCTTC. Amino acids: CASSKGDKTYGYTF.

The CDR3 nucleotides read TGTGCCAGCAGCCCGCCGGGGGGGGTAAACCACAATGAGCAGTTCTTC. Translation: CASSPPGGVNHNEQFF. The chain has TRBV13 and TRBJ2-1; 8 bases fit TRBD2. The CDR3 is 16 residues long. V was clipped by 5 bases and J by 5 bases; unmatched bases: 11. CDR1 and CDR2 from the germline V gene are PRHDT and FYEKMQ (reference sequence).

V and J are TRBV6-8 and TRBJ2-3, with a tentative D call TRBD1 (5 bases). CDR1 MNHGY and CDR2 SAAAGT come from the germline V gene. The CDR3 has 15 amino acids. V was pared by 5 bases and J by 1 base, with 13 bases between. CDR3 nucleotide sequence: TGTGCCAGCAGTCCAGGGAACCGAGGCACAGATACGCAGTATTTT. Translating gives CASSPGNRGTDTQYF.

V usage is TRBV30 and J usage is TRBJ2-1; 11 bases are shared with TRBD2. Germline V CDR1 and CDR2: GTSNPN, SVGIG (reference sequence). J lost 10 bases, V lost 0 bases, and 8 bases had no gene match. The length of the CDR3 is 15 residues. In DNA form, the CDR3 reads TGTGCCTGGAGTGTTCCGGGACTAGCGGCTAGCGAGCAGTTCTTC. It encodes CAWSVPGLAASEQFF.

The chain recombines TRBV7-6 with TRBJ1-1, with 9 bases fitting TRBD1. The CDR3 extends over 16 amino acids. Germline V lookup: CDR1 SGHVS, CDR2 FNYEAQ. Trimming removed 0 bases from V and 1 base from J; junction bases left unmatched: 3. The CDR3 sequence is CASSLAPGQGNTEAFF. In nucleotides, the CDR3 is TGTGCCAGCAGCTTAGCCCCGGGACAGGGGAACACTGAAGCTTTCTTT.

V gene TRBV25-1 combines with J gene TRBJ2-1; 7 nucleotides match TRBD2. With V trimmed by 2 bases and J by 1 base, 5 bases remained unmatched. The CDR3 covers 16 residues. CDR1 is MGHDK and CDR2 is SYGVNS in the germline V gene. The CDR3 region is CASSEVAGVSYNEQFF. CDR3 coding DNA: TGTGCCAGCAGTGAAGTGGCGGGAGTATCCTACAATGAGCAGTTCTTC.

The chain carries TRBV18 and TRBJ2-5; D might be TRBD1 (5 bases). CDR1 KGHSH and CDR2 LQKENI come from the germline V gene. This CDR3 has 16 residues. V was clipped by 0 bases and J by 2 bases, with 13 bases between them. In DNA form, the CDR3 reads TGTGCCAGCTCACCACCGTTCAGGGCCTCACAAGAGACCCAGTACTTC. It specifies CASSPPFRASQETQYF.

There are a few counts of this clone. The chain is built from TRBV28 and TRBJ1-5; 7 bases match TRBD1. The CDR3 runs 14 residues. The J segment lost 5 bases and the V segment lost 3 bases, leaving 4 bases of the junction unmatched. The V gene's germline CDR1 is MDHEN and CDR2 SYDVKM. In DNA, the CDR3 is TGTGCCAGCAGTTTGGACAGGAGATATCAGCCCCAGCATTTT. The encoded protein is CASSLDRRYQPQHF.

CDR3 in DNA: TGTGCCAGCAGCCCGAAGGGGGGGATCGAGACCCAGTACTTC. Its protein product is CASSPKGGIETQYF. The chain has TRBV6-1 and TRBJ2-5; perhaps TRBD2 as D (7 bases). Germline-derived CDR1 and CDR2 are MNHNS and SASEGT. CDR3 length: 14 amino acids. The germline V and J ends were trimmed by 6 bases and 5 bases, with 16 bases remaining between them.